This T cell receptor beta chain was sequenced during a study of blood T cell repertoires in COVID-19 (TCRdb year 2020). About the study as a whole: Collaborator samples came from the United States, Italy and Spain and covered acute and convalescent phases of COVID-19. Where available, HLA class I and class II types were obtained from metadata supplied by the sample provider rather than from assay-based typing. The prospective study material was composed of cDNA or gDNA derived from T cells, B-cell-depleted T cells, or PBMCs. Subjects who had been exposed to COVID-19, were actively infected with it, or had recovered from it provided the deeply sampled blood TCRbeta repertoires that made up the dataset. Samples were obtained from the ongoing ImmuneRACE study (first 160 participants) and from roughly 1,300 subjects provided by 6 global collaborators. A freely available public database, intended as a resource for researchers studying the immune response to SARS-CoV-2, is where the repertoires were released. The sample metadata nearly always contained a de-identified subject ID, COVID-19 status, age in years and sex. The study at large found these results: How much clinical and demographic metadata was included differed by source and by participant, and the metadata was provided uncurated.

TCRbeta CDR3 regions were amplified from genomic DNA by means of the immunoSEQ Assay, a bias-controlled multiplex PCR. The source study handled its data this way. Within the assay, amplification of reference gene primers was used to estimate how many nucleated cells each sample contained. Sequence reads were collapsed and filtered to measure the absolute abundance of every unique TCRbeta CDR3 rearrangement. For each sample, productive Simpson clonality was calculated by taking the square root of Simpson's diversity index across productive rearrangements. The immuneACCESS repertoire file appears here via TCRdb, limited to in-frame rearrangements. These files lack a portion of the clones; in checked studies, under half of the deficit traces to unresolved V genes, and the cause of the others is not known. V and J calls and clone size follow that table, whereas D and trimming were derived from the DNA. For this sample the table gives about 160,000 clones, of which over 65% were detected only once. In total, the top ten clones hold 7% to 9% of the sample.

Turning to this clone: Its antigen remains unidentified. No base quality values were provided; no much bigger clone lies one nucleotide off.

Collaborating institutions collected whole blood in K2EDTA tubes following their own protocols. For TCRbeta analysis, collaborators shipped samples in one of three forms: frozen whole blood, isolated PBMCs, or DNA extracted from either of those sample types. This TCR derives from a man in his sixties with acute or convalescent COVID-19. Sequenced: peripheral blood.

The bases are TGTGCCAGTAGTAACCAAATAGCGGGGAACACAGATACGCAGTATTTT. The translation is CASSNQIAGNTDTQYF. The chain is assembled from TRBV19 and TRBJ2-3, and TRBD2 matches 8 of the central bases. As encoded in the germline V gene (reference sequence), CDR1 is LNHDA while CDR2 is SQIVND. V has 4 bases trimmed and J has 2 bases trimmed; junction bases matching no gene number 8. The CDR3 runs 16 residues from the cysteine to the phenylalanine. The CDR3 DNA has 48 bases and is translated from base 1.